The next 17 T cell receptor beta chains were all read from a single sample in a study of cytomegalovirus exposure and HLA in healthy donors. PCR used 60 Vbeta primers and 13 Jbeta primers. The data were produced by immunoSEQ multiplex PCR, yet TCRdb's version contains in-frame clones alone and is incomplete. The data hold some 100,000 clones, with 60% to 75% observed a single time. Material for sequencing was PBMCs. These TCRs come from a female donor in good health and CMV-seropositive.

CDR3 amino acids: CASSVGQGSGNTIYF. CDR3 in DNA: TGTGCCAGCAGCGTAGGACAGGGATCTGGAAACACCATATATTTT. J is TRBJ1-3 and V is TRBV9; 7 bases are a match to TRBD1. The CDR3 has 15 amino acids. The trim removed 0 bases at V and 1 base at J, leaving 1 base unmatched. Germline assignment: CDR1 SGDLS and CDR2 YYNGEE.

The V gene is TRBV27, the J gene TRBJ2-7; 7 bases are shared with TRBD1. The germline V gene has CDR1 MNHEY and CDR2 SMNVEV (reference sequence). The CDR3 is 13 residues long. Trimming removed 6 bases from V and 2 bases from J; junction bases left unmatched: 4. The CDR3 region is CASRPTGAYEQYF. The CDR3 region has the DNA TGTGCCAGCAGACCAACAGGGGCCTACGAGCAGTACTTC.

The DNA of the CDR3 is TGTGCCAGCAGCCAGATACAGGGGGAGGGCACTGAAGCTTTCTTT. Its protein is CASSQIQGEGTEAFF. The V call is TRBV4-2, the J call TRBJ1-1; TRBD1 aligns across 8 bases. From germline, CDR1 is LGHNA and CDR2 YNFKEQ. V lost 3 bases and J lost 4; bases outside the gene matches: 7. The CDR3 totals 15 residues.

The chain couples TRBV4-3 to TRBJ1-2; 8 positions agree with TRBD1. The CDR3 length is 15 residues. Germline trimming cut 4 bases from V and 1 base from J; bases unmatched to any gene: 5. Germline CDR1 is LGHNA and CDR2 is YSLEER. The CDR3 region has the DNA TGCGCCAGCAGCCTACGAGGACAGGGTAACTATGGCTACACCTTC. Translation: CASSLRGQGNYGYTF.

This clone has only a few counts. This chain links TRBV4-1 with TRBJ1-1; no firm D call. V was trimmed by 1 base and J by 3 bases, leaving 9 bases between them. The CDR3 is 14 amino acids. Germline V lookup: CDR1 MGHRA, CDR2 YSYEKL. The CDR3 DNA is TGCGCCAGCAGCCAAGGAGAGGGCGACACTGAAGCTTTCTTT. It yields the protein CASSQGEGDTEAFF.

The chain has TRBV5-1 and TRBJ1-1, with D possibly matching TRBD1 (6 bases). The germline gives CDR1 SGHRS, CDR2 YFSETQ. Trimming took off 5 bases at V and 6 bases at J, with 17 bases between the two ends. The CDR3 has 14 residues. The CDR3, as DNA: TGCGCCAGCAGTCCACGGACAGTTGGCGCTGAAGCTTTCTTT. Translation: CASSPRTVGAEAFF.

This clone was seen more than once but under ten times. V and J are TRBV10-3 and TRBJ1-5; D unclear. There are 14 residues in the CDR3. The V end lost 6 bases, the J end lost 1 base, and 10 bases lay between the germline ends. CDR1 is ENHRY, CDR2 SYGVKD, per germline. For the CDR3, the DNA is TGTGCCATCAGCGGGGATCCGAGCAATCAGCCCCAGCATTTT. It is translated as CAISGDPSNQPQHF.

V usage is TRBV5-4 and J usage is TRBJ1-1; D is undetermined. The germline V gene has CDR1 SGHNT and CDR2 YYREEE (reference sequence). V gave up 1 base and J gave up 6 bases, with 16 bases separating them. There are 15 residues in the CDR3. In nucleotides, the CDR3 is TGTGCCAGCAGCTTGATCCGGGTCCCAACCGCTGAAGCTTTCTTT. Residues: CASSLIRVPTAEAFF. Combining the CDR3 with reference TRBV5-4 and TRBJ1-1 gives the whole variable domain ETGVTQSPTHLIKTRGQQVTLRCSSQSGHNTVSWYQQALGQGPQFIFQYYREEENGRGNFPPRFSGLQFPNYSSELNVNALELDDSALYLCASSLIRVPTAEAFFGQGTRLTVV.

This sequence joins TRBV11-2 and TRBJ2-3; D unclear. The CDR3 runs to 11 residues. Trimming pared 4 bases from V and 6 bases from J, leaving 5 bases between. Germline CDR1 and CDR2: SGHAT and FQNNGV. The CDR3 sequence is CASSYSDTQYF. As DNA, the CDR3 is TGTGCCAGCAGCTACTCTGATACGCAGTATTTT.

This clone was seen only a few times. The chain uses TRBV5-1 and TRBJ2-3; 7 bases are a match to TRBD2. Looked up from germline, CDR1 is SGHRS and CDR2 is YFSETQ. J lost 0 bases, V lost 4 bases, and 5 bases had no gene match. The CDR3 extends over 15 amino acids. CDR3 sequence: CASSDGLVSTDTQYF. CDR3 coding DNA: TGCGCCAGCAGCGACGGACTAGTCAGCACAGATACGCAGTATTTT.

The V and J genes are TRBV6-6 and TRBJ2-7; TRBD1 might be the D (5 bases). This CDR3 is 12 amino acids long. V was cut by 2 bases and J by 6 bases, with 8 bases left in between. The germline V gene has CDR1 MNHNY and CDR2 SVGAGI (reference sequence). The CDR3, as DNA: TGTGCCAGCAGTTACACCCAGGGCGAGCAGTACTTC. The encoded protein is CASSYTQGEQYF.

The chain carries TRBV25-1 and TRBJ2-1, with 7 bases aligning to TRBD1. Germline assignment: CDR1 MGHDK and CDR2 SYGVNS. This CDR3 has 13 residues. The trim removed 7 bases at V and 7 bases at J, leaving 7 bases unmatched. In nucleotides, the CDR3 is TGTGCCAGCACCGACAGGGTGTTGAATGAGCAGTTCTTC. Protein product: CASTDRVLNEQFF.

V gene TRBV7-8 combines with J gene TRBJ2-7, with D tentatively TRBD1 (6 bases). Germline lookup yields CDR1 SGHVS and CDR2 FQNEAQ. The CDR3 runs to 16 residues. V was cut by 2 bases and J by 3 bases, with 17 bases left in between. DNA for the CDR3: TGTGCCAGCAGCTTAAACCCCACACAGGGTAGCTACGAGCAGTACTTC. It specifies CASSLNPTQGSYEQYF.

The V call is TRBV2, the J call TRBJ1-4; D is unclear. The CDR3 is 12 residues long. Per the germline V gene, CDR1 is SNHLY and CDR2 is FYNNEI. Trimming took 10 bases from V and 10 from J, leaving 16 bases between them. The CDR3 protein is CATGRDGGKLFF. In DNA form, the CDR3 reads TGTGCCACCGGACGGGATGGTGGAAAACTGTTTTTT.

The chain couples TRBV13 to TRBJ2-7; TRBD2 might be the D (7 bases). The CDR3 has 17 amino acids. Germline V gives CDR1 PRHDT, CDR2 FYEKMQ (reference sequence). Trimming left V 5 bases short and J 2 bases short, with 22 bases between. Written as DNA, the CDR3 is TGTGCCAGCAGCCGAGGGTATGGGGTCGGGGGGCCCTACGAGCAGTACTTC. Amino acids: CASSRGYGVGGPYEQYF.

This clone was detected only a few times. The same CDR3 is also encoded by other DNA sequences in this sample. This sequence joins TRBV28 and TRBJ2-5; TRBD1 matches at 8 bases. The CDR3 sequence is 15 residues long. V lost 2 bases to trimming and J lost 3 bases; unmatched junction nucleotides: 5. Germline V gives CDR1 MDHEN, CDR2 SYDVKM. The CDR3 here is CASSLGQGGEETQYF. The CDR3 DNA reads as TGTGCCAGCAGTTTAGGACAGGGAGGAGAAGAGACCCAGTACTTC. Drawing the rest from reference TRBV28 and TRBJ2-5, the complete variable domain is DVKVTQSSRYLVKRTGEKVFLECVQDMDHENMFWYRQDPGLGLRLIYFSYDVKMKEKGDIPEGYSVSREKKERFSLILESASTNQTSMYLCASSLGQGGEETQYFGPGTRLLVL.

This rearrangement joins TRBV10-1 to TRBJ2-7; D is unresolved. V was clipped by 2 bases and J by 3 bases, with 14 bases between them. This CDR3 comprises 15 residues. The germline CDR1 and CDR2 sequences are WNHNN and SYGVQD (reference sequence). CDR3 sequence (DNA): TGCGCCAGCAGTGAGGGGCACCTGGGCAACTACGAGCAGTACTTC. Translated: CASSEGHLGNYEQYF.